Listed here are 7 T cell receptor beta chains from one sample, sequenced in a study of T cells after yellow fever vaccination. TCRdb redid the calling of the 5' RACE reads with MiXCR, one entry per CDR3 protein. The sample shows around 310,000 distinct CDR3 sequences, roughly 8.7% of them seen only once. The starting material was PBMCs, obtained on the day of the first yellow fever vaccination. The receptors here all came from a man in his late teens or twenties who received the YFV17D yellow fever vaccine.

Only a few counts were recorded for this clonotype. This chain connects TRBV5-1 to TRBJ1-4; 7 nucleotides line up with TRBD1. Trimming at V came to 4 bases and at J to 6 bases, leaving 9 bases not matched to a gene. The CDR3 is made up of 15 amino acids. CDR1 is SGHRS and CDR2 is YFSETQ in the germline V gene. The CDR3 DNA sequence: TGCGCCAGCAGCCCGCTGACAGGGTTGGATGAAAAACTGTTTTTT. Its translation: CASSPLTGLDEKLFF.

This clonotype was observed at least ten times. The chain recombines TRBV9 with TRBJ2-1; D is possibly TRBD1 (6 bases). The CDR3 has 16 amino acids. V lost 2 bases, J lost 2 bases, and 14 bases lay in between. Germline V gene lookup returns CDR1 SGDLS and CDR2 YYNGEE. The CDR3 DNA is TGTGCCAGCAGCGTCGAGAGGGGGAGTCCCTACAATGAGCAGTTCTTC. This gives the protein CASSVERGSPYNEQFF.

J is TRBJ1-5 and V is TRBV6-1, with D possibly being TRBD1 (6 bases). The germline CDR1 and CDR2 sequences are MNHNS and SASEGT. Trimming took off 4 bases at V and 1 base at J, with 17 bases between the two ends. The CDR3 spans 17 residues. CDR3 residues: CASSGPRGAPSNQPQHF. CDR3 coding DNA: TGTGCCAGCAGTGGGCCCCGGGGGGCGCCGAGCAATCAGCCCCAGCATTTT.

The CDR3 here is CASVRDREGEQYF. The CDR3 nucleotides are TGTGCCAGCGTCCGGGACAGGGAAGGAGAGCAGTACTTC. V and J are TRBV6-1 and TRBJ2-7, with TRBD1 identical over 9 bases. Germline trimming cut 8 bases from V and 7 bases from J; bases unmatched to any gene: 9. CDR3 length equals 13 residues. CDR1 is MNHNS and CDR2 is SASEGT in the germline V gene.

This clonotype was counted between two and nine times. V usage is TRBV7-9 and J usage is TRBJ2-2, with 8 bases that match TRBD1. The J segment lost 6 bases and the V segment lost 5 bases, leaving 11 bases of the junction unmatched. Germline lookup yields CDR1 SEHNR and CDR2 FQNEAQ (reference sequence). The CDR3 length is 16 residues. This CDR3 reads CASSLGDRGAAGELFF. In DNA, the CDR3 is TGTGCCAGCAGCCTGGGAGACAGGGGTGCGGCCGGGGAGCTGTTTTTT.

This sequence joins TRBV19 and TRBJ2-1; TRBD2 agrees at 7 bases. The germline CDR1 and CDR2 sequences are LNHDA and SQIVND (reference sequence). The CDR3 contains 13 residues. V shed 7 bases and J 7 bases; nucleotides not matched to a gene: 7. CDR3 bases: TGTGCCAGTACCCTGGGACTATCAAATGAGCAGTTCTTC. Its protein product is CASTLGLSNEQFF.

The chain has TRBV7-3 and TRBJ2-3; a possible D gene is TRBD2 (7 bases). CDR1 and CDR2 from the germline V gene are SGHTA and FQGTGA. V was cut by 2 bases and J by 5 bases, with 14 bases left in between. CDR3 length: 15 residues. CDR3 DNA: TGTGCCAGCAGCTTAGGTGGGGGGGCCCTAGATACGCAGTATTTT. This gives the protein CASSLGGGALDTQYF.